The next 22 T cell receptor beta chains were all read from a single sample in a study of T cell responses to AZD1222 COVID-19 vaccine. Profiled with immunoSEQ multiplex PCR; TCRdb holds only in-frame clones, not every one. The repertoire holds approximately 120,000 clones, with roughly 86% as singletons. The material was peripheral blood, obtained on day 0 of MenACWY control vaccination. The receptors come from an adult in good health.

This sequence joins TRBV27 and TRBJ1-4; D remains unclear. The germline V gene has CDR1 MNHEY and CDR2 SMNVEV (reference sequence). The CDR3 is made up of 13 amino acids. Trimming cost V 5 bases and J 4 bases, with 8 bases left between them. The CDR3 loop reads CASSSPINEKLFF. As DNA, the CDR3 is TGTGCCAGCAGTAGTCCCATTAATGAAAAACTGTTTTTT.

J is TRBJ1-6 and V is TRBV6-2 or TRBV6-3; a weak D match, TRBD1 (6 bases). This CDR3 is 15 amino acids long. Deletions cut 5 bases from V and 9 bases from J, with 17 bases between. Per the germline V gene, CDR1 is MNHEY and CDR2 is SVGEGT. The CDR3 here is CASSLLSGDTSPLHF. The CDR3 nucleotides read TGTGCCAGCAGTCTCCTCTCAGGGGATACTTCACCCCTCCACTTT.

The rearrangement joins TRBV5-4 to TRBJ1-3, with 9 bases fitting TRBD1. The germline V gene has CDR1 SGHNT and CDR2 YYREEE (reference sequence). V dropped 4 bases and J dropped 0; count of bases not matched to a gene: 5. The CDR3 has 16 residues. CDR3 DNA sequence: TGTGCCAGCAGCCGGAGGACAGGGGCCTCTGGAAACACCATATATTTT. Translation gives CASSRRTGASGNTIYF.

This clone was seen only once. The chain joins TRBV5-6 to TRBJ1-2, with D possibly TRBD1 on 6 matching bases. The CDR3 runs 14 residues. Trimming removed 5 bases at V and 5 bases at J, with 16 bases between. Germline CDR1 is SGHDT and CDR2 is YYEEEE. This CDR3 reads CASSLQGNTYGYTF. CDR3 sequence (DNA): TGTGCCAGCAGTCTTCAGGGGAACACATATGGCTACACCTTC.

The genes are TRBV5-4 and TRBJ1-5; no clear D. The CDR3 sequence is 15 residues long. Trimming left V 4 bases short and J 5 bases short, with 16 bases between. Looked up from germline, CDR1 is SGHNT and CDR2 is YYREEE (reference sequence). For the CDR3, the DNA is TGTGCCAGCAGCCCCCCGCGATCAGGATATCAGCCCCAGCATTTT. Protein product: CASSPPRSGYQPQHF.

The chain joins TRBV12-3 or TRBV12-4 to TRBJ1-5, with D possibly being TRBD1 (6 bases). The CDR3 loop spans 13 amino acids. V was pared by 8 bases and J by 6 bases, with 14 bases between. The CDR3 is CASGPGASQPQHF. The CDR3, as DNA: TGTGCCAGCGGACCAGGGGCTAGTCAGCCCCAGCATTTT.

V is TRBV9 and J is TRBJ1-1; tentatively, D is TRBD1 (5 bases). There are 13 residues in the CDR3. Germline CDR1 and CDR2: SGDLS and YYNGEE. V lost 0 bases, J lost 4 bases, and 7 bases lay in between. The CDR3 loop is CASSVGQFTEAFF. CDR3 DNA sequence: TGTGCCAGCAGCGTAGGACAGTTCACTGAAGCTTTCTTT. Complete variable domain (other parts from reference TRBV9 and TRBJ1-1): DSGVTQTPKHLITATGQRVTLRCSPRSGDLSVYWYQQSLDQGLQFLIQYYNGEERAKGNILERFSAQQFPDLHSELNLSSLELGDSALYFCASSVGQFTEAFFGQGTRLTVV.

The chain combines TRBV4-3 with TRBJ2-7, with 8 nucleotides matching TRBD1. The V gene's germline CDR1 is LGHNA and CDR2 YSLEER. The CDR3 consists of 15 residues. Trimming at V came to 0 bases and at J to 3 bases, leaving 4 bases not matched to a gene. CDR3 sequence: CASSQETGQDYEQYF. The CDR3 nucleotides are TGCGCCAGCAGCCAAGAAACGGGACAGGACTACGAGCAGTACTTC.

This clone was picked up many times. CDR3 amino acids: CASRPTGQGISYEQYF. The CDR3 bases are TGTGCCAGTAGACCTACGGGACAGGGCATCTCCTACGAGCAGTACTTC. J is TRBJ2-7 and V is TRBV19, with 9 bases lining up with TRBD1. Unmatched junction bases numbered 9, after V lost 6 bases and J lost 0 bases. Germline-derived CDR1 and CDR2 are LNHDA and SQIVND (reference sequence). This CDR3 is built from 16 residues.

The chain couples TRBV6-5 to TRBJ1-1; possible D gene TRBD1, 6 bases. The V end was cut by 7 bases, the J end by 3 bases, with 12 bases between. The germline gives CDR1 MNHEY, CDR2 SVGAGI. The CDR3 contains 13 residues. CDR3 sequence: CASTDRRDTEAFF. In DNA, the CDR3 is TGTGCCAGCACCGACAGGCGGGACACTGAAGCTTTCTTT.

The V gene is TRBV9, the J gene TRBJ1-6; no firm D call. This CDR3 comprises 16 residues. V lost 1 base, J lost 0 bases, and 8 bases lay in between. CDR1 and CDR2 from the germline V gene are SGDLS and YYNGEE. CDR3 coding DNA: TGTGCCAGCAGCGTATCCGGGAGCTCCTATAATTCACCCCTCCACTTT. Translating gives CASSVSGSSYNSPLHF.

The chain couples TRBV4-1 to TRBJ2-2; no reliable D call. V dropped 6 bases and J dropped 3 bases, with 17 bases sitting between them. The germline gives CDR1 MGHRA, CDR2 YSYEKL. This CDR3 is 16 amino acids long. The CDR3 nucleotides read TGCGCCAGCAGTCCCGGACGGCCAGGCGACACCGGGGAGCTGTTTTTT. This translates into CASSPGRPGDTGELFF.

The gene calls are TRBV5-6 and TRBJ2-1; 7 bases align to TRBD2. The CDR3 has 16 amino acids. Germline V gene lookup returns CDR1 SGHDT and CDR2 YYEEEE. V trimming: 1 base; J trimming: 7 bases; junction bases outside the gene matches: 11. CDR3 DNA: TGTGCCAGCAGCTTGTTGCGGGAGTACCTCTTAAATGAGCAGTTCTTC. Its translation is CASSLLREYLLNEQFF.

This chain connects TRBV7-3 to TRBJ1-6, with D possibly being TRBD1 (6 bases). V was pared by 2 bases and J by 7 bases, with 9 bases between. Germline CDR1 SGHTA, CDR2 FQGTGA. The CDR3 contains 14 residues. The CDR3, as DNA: TGTGCCAGCAGCTTAGGGGGCCAGAATTCACCCCTCCACTTT. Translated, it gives CASSLGGQNSPLHF.

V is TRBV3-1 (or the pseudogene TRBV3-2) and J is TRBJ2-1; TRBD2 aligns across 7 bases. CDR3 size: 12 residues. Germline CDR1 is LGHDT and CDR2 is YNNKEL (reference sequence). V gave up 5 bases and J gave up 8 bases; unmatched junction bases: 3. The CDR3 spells CASSGGLDEQFF. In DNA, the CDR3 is TGTGCCAGCAGCGGCGGACTAGATGAGCAGTTCTTC.

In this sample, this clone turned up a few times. Written as DNA, the CDR3 is TGTGCCAGCAGCCAGGGGACAGGGGGGATGCGGTCAACCCAGTACTTC. Its translation is CASSQGTGGMRSTQYF. The chain employs TRBV3-1 (or the pseudogene TRBV3-2) and TRBJ2-5, with TRBD1 matching 11 bases. The length of the CDR3 is 16 residues. Germline V lookup: CDR1 LGHDT, CDR2 YNNKEL (reference sequence). V lost 3 bases to trimming and J lost 8 bases; unmatched junction nucleotides: 11.

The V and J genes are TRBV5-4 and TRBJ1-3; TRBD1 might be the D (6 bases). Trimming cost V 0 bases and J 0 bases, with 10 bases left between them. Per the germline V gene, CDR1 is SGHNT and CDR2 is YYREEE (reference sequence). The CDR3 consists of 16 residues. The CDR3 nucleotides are TGTGCCAGCAGCTTGGGAGACAGGTTCTCTGGAAACACCATATATTTT. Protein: CASSLGDRFSGNTIYF.

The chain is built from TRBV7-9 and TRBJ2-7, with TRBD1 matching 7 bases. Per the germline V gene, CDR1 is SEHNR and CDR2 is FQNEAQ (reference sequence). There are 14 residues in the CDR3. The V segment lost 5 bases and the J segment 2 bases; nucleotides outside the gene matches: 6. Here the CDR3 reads CASSTGAATYEQYF. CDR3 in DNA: TGTGCCAGCAGCACAGGGGCCGCTACCTACGAGCAGTACTTC.

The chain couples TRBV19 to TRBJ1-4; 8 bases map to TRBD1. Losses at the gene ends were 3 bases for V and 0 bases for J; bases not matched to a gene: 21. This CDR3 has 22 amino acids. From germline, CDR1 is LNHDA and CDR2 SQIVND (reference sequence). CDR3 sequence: CASSIRSAGGALLFATNEKLFF. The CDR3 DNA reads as TGTGCCAGTAGTATTCGGTCGGCAGGGGGCGCGTTGCTTTTTGCAACTAATGAAAAACTGTTTTTT.

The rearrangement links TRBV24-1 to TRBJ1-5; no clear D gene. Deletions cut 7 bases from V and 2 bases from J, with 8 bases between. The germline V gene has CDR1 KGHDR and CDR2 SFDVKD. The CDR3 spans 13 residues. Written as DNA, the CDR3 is TGTGCCACCAGCCTTGGAGGCAATCAGCCCCAGCATTTT. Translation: CATSLGGNQPQHF.

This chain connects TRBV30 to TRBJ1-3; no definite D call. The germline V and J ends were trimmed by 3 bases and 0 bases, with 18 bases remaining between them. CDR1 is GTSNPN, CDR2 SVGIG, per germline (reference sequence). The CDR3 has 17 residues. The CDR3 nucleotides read TGTGCCTGGAGCGGTGTCGGAGATAGGGCCTCTGGAAACACCATATATTTT. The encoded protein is CAWSGVGDRASGNTIYF.

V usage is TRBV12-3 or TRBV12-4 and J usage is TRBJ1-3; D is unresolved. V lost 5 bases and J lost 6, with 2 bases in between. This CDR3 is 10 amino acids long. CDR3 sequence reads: CASSINTIYF. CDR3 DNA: TGTGCCAGCAGTATAAACACCATATATTTT.